Following are 32 T cell receptor beta chains from one sample sequenced in a study of OX40 agonist ivuxolimab in advanced cancers. The protocol used for the library was the immunoSEQ multiplex PCR assay. What TCRdb holds here is the immuneACCESS table cut down to in-frame rearrangements. Part of the clones is not present; checked against another copy, under half of the missing clones reflect an unresolved V gene, and the others are unexplained. This sample has about 58,000 clones in its table, and 83% of those were observed once. The ten largest account for 2.5% to 3.5% of the sample. Source: CD4+ or CD8+ T cells sorted from blood, taken in a trial of the OX40 agonist ivuxolimab. Receptors originate from an adult with an advanced solid tumor such as melanoma, head and neck, liver or kidney cancer.

The CDR3 DNA reads TGTGCCAGCAGCACGGGACAGGGGGCGCAGCAGTACTTC. Its translation is CASSTGQGAQQYF. The gene calls are TRBV27 and TRBJ2-7; 12 bases map to TRBD1. V was pared by 6 bases and J by 8 bases, with 5 bases of the junction left unmatched. CDR3 length: 13 amino acids. The V gene's germline CDR1 is MNHEY and CDR2 SMNVEV (reference sequence).

This clone appeared once. V usage is TRBV4-2 and J usage is TRBJ2-7, with D perhaps TRBD1 (5 bases). Trimming left V 4 bases short and J 7 bases short, with 14 bases between. The germline gives CDR1 LGHNA, CDR2 YNFKEQ. The CDR3 totals 13 residues. This chain's CDR3 is CASSPLGAREQYF. DNA of the CDR3: TGTGCCAGCAGCCCGTTAGGGGCGCGGGAGCAGTACTTC.

This chain joins TRBV5-4 and TRBJ2-2; TRBD1 aligns across 8 bases. The ends lost 0 bases at V and 5 bases at J; junction bases unmatched: 3. Germline V lookup: CDR1 SGHNT, CDR2 YYREEE (reference sequence). The CDR3 has 15 amino acids. DNA for the CDR3: TGTGCCAGCAGCTTGGCGGACAGGGAGACCGGGGAGCTGTTTTTT. Its translation: CASSLADRETGELFF.

The chain has TRBV6-5 and TRBJ1-2; D call uncertain. Germline V CDR1 and CDR2: MNHEY, SVGAGI. V lost 0 bases to trimming and J lost 8 bases, with 10 bases between them. This CDR3 has 13 residues. The CDR3 protein is CASSYSSGGGYTF. In nucleotides, the CDR3 is TGTGCCAGCAGTTACTCGTCGGGAGGCGGCTACACCTTC.

The J gene is TRBJ1-1, the V gene TRBV5-1; 12 nucleotides align to TRBD1. From germline, CDR1 is SGHRS and CDR2 YFSETQ. The CDR3 consists of 15 residues. V lost 6 bases, J lost 5 bases, and 8 bases stayed unmatched. In DNA, the CDR3 is TGCGCCAGCATAGGGACAGGGGGCGATGTGACTGAAGCTTTCTTT. It specifies CASIGTGGDVTEAFF. The full variable domain, with the rest looked up from reference TRBV5-1 and TRBJ1-1, is KAGVTQTPRYLIKTRGQQVTLSCSPISGHRSVSWYQQTPGQGLQFLFEYFSETQRNKGNFPGRFSGRQFSNSRSEMNVSTLELGDSALYLCASIGTGGDVTEAFFGQGTRLTVV.

The chain carries TRBV4-2 and TRBJ2-7; D ambiguous. The CDR3 has 15 residues. Germline V gene sequence: CDR1 LGHNA, CDR2 YNFKEQ. V lost 0 bases, J lost 6 bases, and 15 bases lay in between. CDR3 protein: CASSQDARAGSEQYF. CDR3 nucleotides: TGTGCCAGCAGCCAAGATGCAAGGGCAGGCTCCGAGCAGTACTTC.

The J gene is TRBJ1-2, the V gene TRBV19, with D unresolved. Trimming pared 3 bases from V and 14 bases from J, leaving 22 bases between. Germline lookup yields CDR1 LNHDA and CDR2 SQIVND (reference sequence). The CDR3 length is 14 residues. The CDR3 bases are TGTGCCAGTAGTATTAGTCTAAGATCGTCATCGTGGACCTTC. This encodes CASSISLRSSSWTF.

The V gene is TRBV7-2, the J gene TRBJ1-5; 7 positions match TRBD1. Unmatched junction bases numbered 4, after V lost 2 bases and J lost 0 bases. CDR1 and CDR2 (germline): SGHTA, FQGNSA. This CDR3 comprises 16 residues. The CDR3 loop is CASSLQGVNSNQPQHF. The CDR3 nucleotides are TGTGCCAGCAGCTTACAGGGGGTGAATAGCAATCAGCCCCAGCATTTT. The variable domain in full, with the rest retrieved from reference TRBV7-2 and TRBJ1-5, is GAGVSQSPSNKVTEKGKDVELRCDPISGHTALYWYRQSLGQGLEFLIYFQGNSAPDKSGLPSDRFSAERTGGSVSTLTIQRTQQEDSAVYLCASSLQGVNSNQPQHFGDGTRLSIL.

A few counts support this clone. The chain carries TRBV5-4 and TRBJ2-5; TRBD1 matches at 7 bases. With 9 bases clipped from V and 3 bases from J, the junction kept 11 bases outside the gene matches. Germline CDR1 and CDR2: SGHNT and YYREEE (reference sequence). The CDR3 has 14 amino acids. The CDR3 region is CATRGQVSKETQYF. CDR3 DNA sequence: TGTGCCACCAGAGGACAGGTCTCTAAAGAGACCCAGTACTTC.

This chain joins TRBV30 and TRBJ1-2, with D possibly being TRBD1 (6 bases). The germline CDR1 and CDR2 sequences are GTSNPN and SVGIG (reference sequence). CDR3 length equals 11 residues. The V end was cut by 7 bases, the J end by 6 bases, with 12 bases between. The chain's CDR3 is CAYDRTNGYTF. Written as DNA, the CDR3 is TGTGCCTACGACAGGACAAATGGCTACACCTTC. The entire variable domain, with the rest obtained from reference TRBV30 and TRBJ1-2, is as follows: SQTIHQWPATLVQPVGSPLSLECTVEGTSNPNLYWYRQAAGRGLQLLFYSVGIGQISSEVPQNLSASRPQDRQFILSSKKLLLSDSGFYLCAYDRTNGYTFGSGTRLTVV.

The chain carries TRBV29-1 and TRBJ2-7; tentative D call: TRBD1 (6 bases). CDR3 length equals 13 residues. V was shortened by 6 bases and J by 6 bases, with 18 bases between the two germline ends. From germline, CDR1 is SQVTM and CDR2 ANQGSEA. The CDR3 here is CSVIKTGSLEQYF. The CDR3 DNA sequence: TGCAGCGTCATTAAAACAGGGTCCCTCGAGCAGTACTTC.

The V and J genes are TRBV4-2 and TRBJ2-3, with TRBD2 matching 13 bases. The germline V gene encodes CDR1 LGHNA and CDR2 YNFKEQ. There are 16 residues in the CDR3. The J segment lost 6 bases and the V segment lost 1 base, leaving 4 bases of the junction unmatched. The DNA of the CDR3 is TGTGCCAGCAGCCAAGTGACTAGCGGGGGGTCGGATACGCAGTATTTT. Its translation: CASSQVTSGGSDTQYF.

The chain carries TRBV11-2 and TRBJ1-2; 8 bases are a match to TRBD1. CDR1 SGHAT and CDR2 FQNNGV come from the germline V gene. The CDR3 runs 13 residues. V lost 6 bases to trimming and J lost 6 bases; unmatched junction nucleotides: 6. The CDR3 is CASRPQGAHGYTF. The CDR3, as DNA: TGTGCCAGCAGACCCCAGGGGGCGCATGGCTACACCTTC.

The chain employs TRBV9 and TRBJ2-7; 9 bases are a match to TRBD1. Unmatched junction bases numbered 6, after V lost 0 bases and J lost 2 bases. Germline V gene data show CDR1 as SGDLS and CDR2 as YYNGEE. The CDR3 spans 16 residues. The CDR3 region is CASSVGGQGTTYEQYF. The CDR3 DNA sequence: TGTGCCAGCAGCGTAGGCGGACAGGGGACTACCTACGAGCAGTACTTC.

Remarks on this clone: One end of the junction does not line up with germline, which may come from a read error. V is TRBV7-7 and J is TRBJ2-5; 13 positions match TRBD2. The germline CDR1 and CDR2 sequences are SSHAT and FNYEAQ (reference sequence). This CDR3 has 17 amino acids. CDR3 region: CASSLPWTSGGGETQYF. The CDR3 nucleotides are TGTGCTAGCAGCTTACCTTGGACTAGCGGGGGAGGAGAGACCCAGTACTTC.

The chain carries TRBV2 and TRBJ2-5; D call uncertain. The CDR3 consists of 13 residues. Trimming cost V 4 bases and J 5 bases, with 11 bases left between them. Per germline, CDR1 SNHLY and CDR2 FYNNEI. In DNA form, the CDR3 reads TGTGCCAGCAGTGGCTCTGTCCCTGAGACCCAGTACTTC. Its protein product is CASSGSVPETQYF.

The J gene is TRBJ1-1, the V gene TRBV2; no reliable D call. Between the trimmed V and J ends, which lost 3 bases and 1 base, there was a span of 6 bases. The length of the CDR3 is 13 residues. From germline, CDR1 is SNHLY and CDR2 FYNNEI. The CDR3 bases are TGTGCCAGCAGTGATGGCGGGAACACTGAAGCTTTCTTT. This codes for CASSDGGNTEAFF.

This sequence joins TRBV4-1 and TRBJ2-3, with 7 bases that match TRBD2. CDR3 length: 14 amino acids. The trim removed 5 bases at V and 3 bases at J, leaving 5 bases unmatched. The germline gives CDR1 MGHRA, CDR2 YSYEKL. This CDR3 is CASSMGGTTDTQYF. The CDR3 nucleotides read TGCGCCAGCAGCATGGGGGGGACTACAGATACGCAGTATTTT.

This chain joins TRBV7-3 and TRBJ1-1; the match to TRBD1 covers 10 bases. This CDR3 region has 14 residues. Trimming at V came to 6 bases and at J to 3 bases, leaving 4 bases not matched to a gene. Per the germline V gene, CDR1 is SGHTA and CDR2 is FQGTGA. DNA for the CDR3: TGTGCCAGCAGACAGACAGGGGGCGACACTGAAGCTTTCTTT. Encoded protein: CASRQTGGDTEAFF.

The gene calls are TRBV19 and TRBJ2-1; tentatively, D is TRBD1 (6 bases). Deletions cut 5 bases from V and 7 bases from J, with 18 bases between. CDR3 size: 15 residues. Per the germline V gene, CDR1 is LNHDA and CDR2 is SQIVND (reference sequence). Here the CDR3 DNA reads TGTGCCAGTAGTCTGCGAGGGGGAAAGCTGAATGAGCAGTTCTTC. This sequence encodes CASSLRGGKLNEQFF.

The V gene is TRBV19, the J gene TRBJ1-2, with D unclear. Trimming shortened V by 11 bases and J by 2 bases, and 9 bases separated the two germline ends. Germline CDR1 LNHDA, CDR2 SQIVND (reference sequence). The CDR3 is made up of 11 amino acids. CDR3 residues: CASSRNYGYTF. In DNA, the CDR3 is TGTGCCTCTTCCCGGAACTATGGCTACACCTTC.

The CDR3 region is CASSAGTGLNYGYTF. The CDR3 DNA sequence: TGTGCCAGCAGCGCCGGGACAGGGTTAAACTATGGCTACACCTTC. This chain connects TRBV2 to TRBJ1-2; 9 bases agree with TRBD1. The CDR3 has 15 residues. Germline CDR1 and CDR2: SNHLY and FYNNEI. The trim removed 6 bases at V and 2 bases at J, leaving 7 bases unmatched.

V and J are TRBV5-6 and TRBJ2-3; possible D gene TRBD2, 6 bases. There are 16 residues in the CDR3. V was trimmed by 3 bases and J by 5 bases, leaving 19 bases between them. Germline CDR1 reads SGHDT; CDR2 reads YYEEEE. The CDR3 spells CASSSLEARREDTQYF. DNA of the CDR3: TGTGCCAGCAGCTCACTGGAGGCTAGGCGGGAAGATACGCAGTATTTT.

J is TRBJ2-7 and V is TRBV6-6; D gene unclear. V was pared by 0 bases and J by 3 bases, with 6 bases between. The CDR3 is 13 residues long. CDR1 MNHNY and CDR2 SVGAGI come from the germline V gene (reference sequence). The CDR3 is CASSYSPRYEQYF. CDR3 nucleotide sequence: TGTGCCAGCAGTTACTCCCCGCGCTACGAGCAGTACTTC.

J is TRBJ1-2 and V is TRBV28; no clear D. CDR1 and CDR2 (germline): MDHEN, SYDVKM. Trimming took 6 bases from V and 0 from J, leaving 14 bases between them. The CDR3 is 15 amino acids. CDR3 bases: TGTGCCAGCAGCCCGACCACGATAGCTAACTATGGCTACACCTTC. Residues: CASSPTTIANYGYTF.

V usage is TRBV2 and J usage is TRBJ2-1, with unresolved D. The CDR3 extends over 13 amino acids. V lost 7 bases, J lost 7 bases, and 14 bases lay in between. CDR1 is SNHLY, CDR2 FYNNEI, per germline. CDR3 sequence (DNA): TGTGCCAGCATCCGTAGGGCTCCGAATGAGCAGTTCTTC. Amino acids: CASIRRAPNEQFF.

The chain couples TRBV9 to TRBJ2-3; D not certain. This CDR3 comprises 12 residues. Germline values: CDR1 SGDLS, CDR2 YYNGEE. Trimming cost V 0 bases and J 5 bases, with 4 bases left between them. The CDR3 region is CASSVGQDTQYF. CDR3 nucleotides: TGTGCCAGCAGCGTAGGGCAAGATACGCAGTATTTT.

V and J are TRBV7-2 and TRBJ1-6; D perhaps matches TRBD1 (6 bases). Germline assignment: CDR1 SGHTA and CDR2 FQGNSA. V was pared by 1 base and J by 5 bases, with 15 bases between. The CDR3 sequence is 17 residues long. This CDR3 is CASSLESTGGHNSPLHF. Here the CDR3 DNA reads TGTGCCAGCAGCTTAGAATCGACAGGAGGACATAATTCACCCCTCCACTTT. The whole variable domain, remainder taken from reference TRBV7-2 and TRBJ1-6, is GAGVSQSPSNKVTEKGKDVELRCDPISGHTALYWYRQSLGQGLEFLIYFQGNSAPDKSGLPSDRFSAERTGGSVSTLTIQRTQQEDSAVYLCASSLESTGGHNSPLHFGNGTRLTVT.

For this clone: The same CDR3 also results from other DNA sequences found in this sample. V and J are TRBV29-1 and TRBJ1-3, with D unresolved. Per the germline V gene, CDR1 is SQVTM and CDR2 is ANQGSEA. The germline V and J ends were trimmed by 4 bases and 0 bases, with 7 bases remaining between them. The CDR3 is made up of 13 amino acids. The CDR3 sequence: CSVAVSSGNTIYF. The CDR3 nucleotides read TGCAGCGTTGCGGTGAGCTCTGGAAACACCATATATTTT.

This rearrangement joins TRBV6-1 to TRBJ1-1; perhaps TRBD1 as D (6 bases). The ends were cut back, 2 bases at V and 3 bases at J, with 13 bases in the middle. The CDR3 is 15 residues long. The V gene's germline CDR1 is MNHNS and CDR2 SASEGT. The CDR3 DNA is TGTGCCAGCAGTGAAAGGGGGGGTATCGACACTGAAGCTTTCTTT. Translating it yields CASSERGGIDTEAFF.

The chain couples TRBV6-5 to TRBJ2-7; 7 nucleotides agree with TRBD1. After removal of 6 bases from V and 3 bases from J, the junction contained 11 bases not matched to a gene. This CDR3 comprises 15 residues. Germline CDR1 reads MNHEY; CDR2 reads SVGAGI. CDR3 loop: CASSRTGTANYEQYF. The CDR3 nucleotides read TGTGCCAGCAGCCGGACCGGGACAGCGAACTACGAGCAGTACTTC.

The gene calls are TRBV5-8 and TRBJ1-2; TRBD1 is a possible D gene (5 bases). Germline V gene lookup returns CDR1 SGHTS and CDR2 YDEGEE. The length of the CDR3 is 12 residues. Trimming stripped 4 bases from V and 8 bases from J, with 12 bases between. The CDR3 spells CASSTGPTGYTF. DNA of the CDR3: TGTGCCAGCAGCACGGGACCTACCGGCTACACCTTC.